The T cell receptor beta chain under discussion was sequenced for a study of T-cell reconstitution after alpha-beta-depleted transplantation in children (dated by TCRdb to the mid-2010s). Background for the entire study: Using TCR repertoire profiling, the study followed T-cell immune reconstitution in a quantitative way in children after TCRalphabeta/CD19-depleted allogeneic hematopoietic cell transplantation.

Library preparation used PCR. Sequencing instrument: Illumina HiSeq 2500. TCR libraries were prepared with molecular barcoding, using unique molecular identifiers to normalize TCRbeta repertoire quantification. Using fastp trimming at Q25 and MiXCR clonotype assembly, TCRdb reanalyzed the public sequencing data and kept in-frame beta chains. Each record represents a unique CDR3 protein, reported with the most common genes and DNA among its rows. The sample table shows approximately 300,000 distinct CDR3 sequences, and almost 8% are seen once. The ten top clones hold 9.1% of the sample. This clonotype has a handful of counts. The target of this receptor is not known. Base-call qualities are not available, and no considerably larger clone is one nucleotide away. Including the terminal cysteine and phenylalanine, the CDR3 comprises 13 residues. The CDR3 DNA has 39 bases and is translated from base 1. V trim: 5 bases; J trim: 10 bases; unmatched bases: 8. The germline V gene (reference sequence) gives CDR1 as SEHNR and CDR2 as FQNEAQ.

Results and caveats for the whole study, not just this receptor: In some patients, the high TCRbeta diversity seen at day 60 was put down to recipient T cells and intrathymic progenitors that had survived conditioning. Over the following months the frequencies of hyperexpanded clones went down, and after one year T-cell counts and TCRbeta diversity were mostly credited to newly produced T cells. The apparently early recovery of alphabetaT-cell counts about two months after transplant reportedly depended on only several hundred rapidly expanded clones that came from non-depleted graft cells.

The treatment or condition label on this specimen signifies: allogeneic hematopoietic cell transplantation with graft depleted of TCRalphabeta T cells and CD19 B cells. The transplant recipients were children given TCRalphabeta/CD19-depleted allogeneic hematopoietic cell grafts. The sample consisted of peripheral blood, taken 360 days after TCRalphabeta/CD19-depleted stem cell transplant. Recombination linked TRBV7-9 to TRBJ1-1; 9 bases in between match TRBD1. The TCR comes from a female patient between 2 and 15 years old who had a stem cell transplant for Fanconi anemia, so the T cells may come from the graft donor. The nucleotides are TGTGCCAGCAGCCTATCCTACAGGGGGCCAGCTTTCTTT. It codes for CASSLSYRGPAFF.